Detailed here is one TCR beta chain. Antigen unknown. Sequencing used immunoSEQ multiplex PCR; TCRdb keeps in-frame clones, though not all of them. The repertoire has around 9,800 clones, approximately 52% of them found once; the top ten carry roughly a quarter. The data were obtained in a study of neoadjuvant anti-PD-1 for oral cavity cancer. Points from the study as a whole: Larger post-treatment preexisting tumor clones tracked with greater tumor shrinkage.

This CDR3 comprises 14 residues. V shed 5 bases, J shed 5 bases, and the junction held 7 bases outside the gene matches. Germline values: CDR1 MNHNY, CDR2 SVGAGI (reference sequence). The input for sequencing was tumor tissue, taken before nivolumab (anti-PD-1) treatment. This chain uses TRBV6-6 with TRBJ2-7, with 9 bases that match TRBD1. The TCR comes from a person between 35 and 79 years old with oral cavity squamous cell carcinoma. DNA of the CDR3: TGTGCCAGCAGTGCGGGACAGGGTCTCGACGAGCAGTACTTC. It codes for CASSAGQGLDEQYF.